This is a list of T cell receptor beta chains from one sample in a study of T-cell reconstitution after alpha-beta-depleted transplantation in children. MiXCR, applied by TCRdb to the PCR reads, yields one record per CDR3 protein. There are roughly 110,000 distinct CDR3 sequences in the sample; about a tenth occur only once, and under 35% lies in the top ten. Sequenced material: PBMCs, taken before TCRalphabeta/CD19-depleted stem cell transplant. The source is a boy between 2 and 10 years old with acute lymphoblastic leukemia, due to receive a stem cell transplant. CDR3s include the opening cysteine and the closing phenylalanine or tryptophan. Fields, in order: V gene, D gene, clone size, J gene, CDR3 protein, CDR3 DNA. The D gene is left open where the match is weak. Expanded clones are given a class, and other clones once, few, many or no size at all.

TRBV5-1	NA	many	TRBJ2-3	CASSLVSGTDTQYF	TGCGCCAGCAGCTTGGTTAGCGGCACAGATACGCAGTATTTT
TRBV7-8	NA	few	TRBJ2-7	CASSPRNAYEQYF	TGTGCCAGCAGCCCTCGCAACGCCTACGAGCAGTACTTC
TRBV7-2	NA	few	TRBJ2-7	CASSRSPSYEQYF	TGTGCCAGCAGCCGATCTCCCTCCTACGAGCAGTACTTC
TRBV27	TRBD2	few	TRBJ2-2	CASSLSLAGVGELFF	TGTGCCAGCAGTTTAAGTCTAGCGGGAGTAGGGGAGCTGTTTTTT
TRBV7-8	TRBD2	few	TRBJ2-3	CASSSDTQRELTDTQYF	TGTGCCAGCAGCTCAGATACACAGCGGGAGTTGACAGATACGCAGTATTTT
TRBV12-3/TRBV12-4	NA	many	TRBJ1-2	CASSLIDTNYGYTF	TGTGCCAGCAGTTTGATTGATACTAACTATGGCTACACCTTC
TRBV20-1	NA	few	TRBJ1-2	CSGGGHLNYGYTF	TGCAGTGGGGGAGGACACTTAAACTATGGCTACACCTTC
TRBV6-1	NA	NA	TRBJ2-3	CAISEDHTDTQYF	TGTGCCATCTCTGAGGACCACACAGATACGCAGTATTTT
TRBV5-1	TRBD2	few	TRBJ2-7	CASAEDSGRRQYF	TGCGCCAGCGCTGAGGATAGCGGGAGAAGGCAGTACTTC
TRBV5-1	NA	few	TRBJ1-2	CASSLPGVGGYTF	TGCGCCAGCAGCTTGCCCGGGGTTGGTGGCTACACCTTC
TRBV3-1	NA	NA	TRBJ2-7	CASSQDPRNTYEQYF	TGTGCCAGCAGCCAAGATCCCAGAAACACCTACGAGCAGTACTTC
TRBV20-1	NA	few	TRBJ2-3	CSATHRDTQYF	TGCAGTGCTACTCACAGAGATACGCAGTATTTT
TRBV20-1	NA	few	TRBJ2-3	CSGDGNTDTQYF	TGCAGTGGGGACGGAAACACAGATACGCAGTATTTT
TRBV5-1	NA	NA	TRBJ1-2	CASSLGAATLYGYTF	TGCGCCAGCAGCTTGGGGGCAGCCACCCTTTATGGCTACACCTTC
TRBV5-6	TRBD1	many	TRBJ1-2	CASSFDRVVGASGYTF	TGTGCCAGCAGCTTTGACAGGGTTGTTGGTGCGAGTGGCTACACCTTC
TRBV7-9	NA	few	TRBJ2-1	CASSLAEHYNEQFF	TGTGCCAGCAGCTTAGCGGAACACTACAATGAGCAGTTCTTC
TRBV30	TRBD1	NA	TRBJ2-7	CAWRTGSHSYEQYF	TGTGCCTGGAGGACAGGGTCTCACTCCTACGAGCAGTACTTC
TRBV29-1	NA	few	TRBJ2-7	CSVVRVRSYEQYF	TGCAGCGTTGTGCGGGTAAGGTCCTACGAGCAGTACTTC
TRBV11-2	NA	NA	TRBJ2-1	CASSEFPGPRFGEQFF	TGTGCCAGCAGCGAGTTTCCGGGACCCCGTTTCGGCGAGCAGTTCTTC
TRBV5-6	TRBD1	many	TRBJ1-1	CASSLGTGPTEAFF	TGTGCCAGCAGCTTGGGGACAGGGCCCACTGAAGCTTTCTTT
TRBV7-2	TRBD2	many	TRBJ2-1	CASSPHGRGSYNEQFF	TGTGCCAGCAGCCCCCACGGGCGGGGGTCCTACAATGAGCAGTTCTTC
TRBV6-1	NA	NA	TRBJ1-1	CASTVRGARYTEAFF	TGTGCCAGCACGGTTCGGGGGGCAAGGTACACTGAAGCTTTCTTT
TRBV9	TRBD1	NA	TRBJ1-1	CASSGRDRVTLHMNTEAFF	TGTGCCAGCAGCGGACGGGACAGGGTCACATTACACATGAACACTGAAGCTTTCTTT
TRBV7-2	NA	many	TRBJ2-7	CASSPDFYEQYF	TGTGCCAGCAGCCCCGACTTCTACGAGCAGTACTTC
TRBV7-8	TRBD2	many	TRBJ2-1	CASSLGLAGPFSYNEQFF	TGTGCCAGCAGCTTAGGACTAGCGGGACCTTTCTCCTACAATGAGCAGTTCTTC
TRBV24-1	TRBD1	few	TRBJ2-7	CATGQDYEQYF	TGTGCCACCGGACAGGACTACGAGCAGTACTTC
TRBV11-2	TRBD2	many	TRBJ2-3	CASSLGRTSGYTDTQYF	TGTGCCAGCAGCTTAGGGCGGACTAGCGGATACACAGATACGCAGTATTTT
TRBV27	NA	few	TRBJ1-1	CASSLGGPTQGAFF	TGTGCCAGCAGTTTAGGAGGACCTACACAAGGGGCTTTCTTT
TRBV2	NA	few	TRBJ2-1	CASKQTGPNAGEQFF	TGTGCCAGCAAACAGACAGGGCCCAACGCGGGGGAGCAGTTCTTC
TRBV12-3/TRBV12-4	NA	many	TRBJ2-1	CASSFRVGEQFF	TGTGCCAGCAGTTTCCGAGTGGGTGAGCAGTTCTTC
TRBV11-2	NA	many	TRBJ2-1	CASSLRWGDEQFF	TGTGCCAGCAGCTTAAGGTGGGGCGATGAGCAGTTCTTC
TRBV5-1	NA	few	TRBJ2-3	CASSRTGDGTDTQYF	TGCGCCAGCAGCCGTACCGGGGATGGCACAGATACGCAGTATTTT
TRBV5-1	TRBD2	few	TRBJ2-2	CASSLTGTSGRAVAGELFF	TGCGCCAGCAGCTTGACTGGGACTAGCGGGAGGGCCGTAGCCGGGGAGCTGTTTTTT
TRBV5-1	TRBD1	few	TRBJ2-7	CASGRQGAYEQYF	TGCGCCAGCGGGAGACAGGGGGCCTACGAGCAGTACTTC
TRBV7-2	NA	many	TRBJ2-7	CASSPRLGVPYEQYF	TGTGCCAGCAGCCCCCGGCTAGGGGTCCCCTACGAGCAGTACTTC
TRBV9	NA	NA	TRBJ2-1	CASSVLPYNEQFF	TGTGCCAGCAGCGTACTTCCCTACAATGAGCAGTTCTTC
TRBV20-1	TRBD2	NA	TRBJ2-7	CSARVRTSGRTTKGGEQYF	TGCAGTGCTAGAGTCAGGACTAGCGGGAGGACCACGAAAGGAGGGGAGCAGTACTTC
TRBV12-3/TRBV12-4	NA	many	TRBJ2-1	CASSRGSFDNEQFF	TGTGCCAGCAGTAGGGGTAGTTTCGACAATGAGCAGTTCTTC
TRBV4-1	TRBD2	many	TRBJ2-5	CASSQDLWGTSGVETQYF	TGCGCCAGCAGCCAAGATCTCTGGGGGACTAGCGGAGTAGAGACCCAGTACTTC
TRBV28	TRBD1	few	TRBJ2-3	CASMPPGRGPGGSTDTQYF	TGTGCCAGCATGCCTCCGGGCAGGGGGCCCGGTGGGTCCACAGATACGCAGTATTTT